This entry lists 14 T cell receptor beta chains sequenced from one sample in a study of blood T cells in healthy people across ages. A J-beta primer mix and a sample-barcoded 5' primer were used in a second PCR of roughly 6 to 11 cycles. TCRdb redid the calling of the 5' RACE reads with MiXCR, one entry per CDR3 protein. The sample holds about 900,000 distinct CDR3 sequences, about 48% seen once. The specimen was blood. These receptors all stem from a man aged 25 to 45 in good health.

In nucleotides, the CDR3 is TGTGCCAGCATCCCCAGAGCCCTTGAGGGAGGGAAGGCCTCCTATGGCTACACCTTC. It translates to CASIPRALEGGKASYGYTF. The rearrangement joins TRBV6-1 to TRBJ1-2; D remains ambiguous. The length of the CDR3 is 19 residues. Germline CDR1 reads MNHNS; CDR2 reads SASEGT. V lost 7 bases and J 4 bases, leaving 31 bases between the germline ends.

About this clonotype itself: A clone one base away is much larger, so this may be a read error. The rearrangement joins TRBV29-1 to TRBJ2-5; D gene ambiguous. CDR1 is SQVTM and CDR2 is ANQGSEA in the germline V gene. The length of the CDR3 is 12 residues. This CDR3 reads CRVPGLQETQYF. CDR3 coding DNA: TGCAGGGTTCCCGGGCTCCAAGAGACCCAGTACTTC.

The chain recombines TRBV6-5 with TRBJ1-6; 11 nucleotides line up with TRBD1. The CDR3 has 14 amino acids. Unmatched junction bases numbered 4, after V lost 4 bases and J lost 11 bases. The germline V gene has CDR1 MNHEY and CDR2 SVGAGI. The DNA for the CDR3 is TGTGCCAGCAGTTTGGGACAGGGGGGACCACCCCTCCACTTT. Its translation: CASSLGQGGPPLHF.

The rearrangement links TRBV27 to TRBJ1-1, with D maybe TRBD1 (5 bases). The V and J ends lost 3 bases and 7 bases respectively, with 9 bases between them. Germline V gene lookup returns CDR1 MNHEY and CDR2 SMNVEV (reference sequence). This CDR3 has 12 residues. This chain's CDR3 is CASSLPGHEAFF. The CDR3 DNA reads TGTGCCAGCAGTTTGCCAGGGCATGAAGCTTTCTTT.

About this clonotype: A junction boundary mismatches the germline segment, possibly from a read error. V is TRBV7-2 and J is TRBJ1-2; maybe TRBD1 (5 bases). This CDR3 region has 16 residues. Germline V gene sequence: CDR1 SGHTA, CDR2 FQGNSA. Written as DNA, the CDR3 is TGTGCCAGCAGCTTCCCAGGGTCGAGGGCTAACTGTGGCTACACCTTC. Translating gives CASSFPGSRANCGYTF.

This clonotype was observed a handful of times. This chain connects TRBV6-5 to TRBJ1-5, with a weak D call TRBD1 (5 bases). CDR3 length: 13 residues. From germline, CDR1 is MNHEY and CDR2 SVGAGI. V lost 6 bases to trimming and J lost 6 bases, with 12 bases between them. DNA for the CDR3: TGTGCCAGCAGGGGGAATGGGGGTCAGCCCCAGCATTTT. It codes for CASRGNGGQPQHF.

The CDR3 nucleotides read TGTGCCAGCAGCCAAGGACACGGACAGGGAGCATCCTACGAGCAGTACTTC. Translation: CASSQGHGQGASYEQYF. The chain uses TRBV4-2 and TRBJ2-7; 8 bases line up with TRBD1. The CDR3 loop spans 17 amino acids. Trimming cost V 1 base and J 1 base; bases outside gene matches: 9. Germline values: CDR1 LGHNA, CDR2 YNFKEQ.

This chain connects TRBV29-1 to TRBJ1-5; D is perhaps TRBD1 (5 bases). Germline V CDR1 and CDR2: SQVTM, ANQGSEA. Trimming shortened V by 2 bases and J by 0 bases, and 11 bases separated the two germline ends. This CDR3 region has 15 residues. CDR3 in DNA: TGCAGCGTTGAATTCCCAGGGTATAGCAATCAGCCCCAGCATTTT. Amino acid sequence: CSVEFPGYSNQPQHF.

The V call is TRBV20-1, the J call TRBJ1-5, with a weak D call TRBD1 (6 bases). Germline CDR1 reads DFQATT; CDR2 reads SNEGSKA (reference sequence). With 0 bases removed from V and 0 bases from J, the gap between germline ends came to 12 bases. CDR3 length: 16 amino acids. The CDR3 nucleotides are TGCAGTGCTAGAGATCCCCGGACAGTTAGCAATCAGCCCCAGCATTTT. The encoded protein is CSARDPRTVSNQPQHF.

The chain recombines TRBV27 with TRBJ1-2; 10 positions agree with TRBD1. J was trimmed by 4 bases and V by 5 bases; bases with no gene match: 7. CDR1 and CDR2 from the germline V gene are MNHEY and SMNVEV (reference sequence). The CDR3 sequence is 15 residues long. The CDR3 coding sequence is TGTGCCAGCAGTCGGAAGGGGGACAGGGGCTATGGCTACACCTTC. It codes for CASSRKGDRGYGYTF.

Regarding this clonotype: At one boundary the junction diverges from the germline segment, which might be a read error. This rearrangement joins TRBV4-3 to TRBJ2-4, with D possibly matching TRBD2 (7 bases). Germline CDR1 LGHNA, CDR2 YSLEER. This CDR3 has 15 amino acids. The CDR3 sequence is CASSQEGGAQNTQYF. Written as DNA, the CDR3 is TGCGCCAGCAGCCAAGAAGGGGGGGCTCAAAACACTCAGTACTTC.

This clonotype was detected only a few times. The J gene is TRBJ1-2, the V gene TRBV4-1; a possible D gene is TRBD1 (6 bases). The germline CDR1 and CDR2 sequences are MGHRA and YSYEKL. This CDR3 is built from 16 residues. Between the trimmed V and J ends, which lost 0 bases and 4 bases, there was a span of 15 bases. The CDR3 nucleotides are TGCGCCAGCAGCCAAGACAAGGGGGACCCCCTCTATGGCTACACCTTC. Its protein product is CASSQDKGDPLYGYTF.

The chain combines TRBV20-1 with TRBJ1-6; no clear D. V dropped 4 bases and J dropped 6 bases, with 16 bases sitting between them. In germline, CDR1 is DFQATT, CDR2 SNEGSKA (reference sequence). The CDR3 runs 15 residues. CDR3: CSATLGALRNSPLHF. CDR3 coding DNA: TGCAGTGCTACTCTGGGTGCGCTTCGTAATTCACCCCTCCACTTT.

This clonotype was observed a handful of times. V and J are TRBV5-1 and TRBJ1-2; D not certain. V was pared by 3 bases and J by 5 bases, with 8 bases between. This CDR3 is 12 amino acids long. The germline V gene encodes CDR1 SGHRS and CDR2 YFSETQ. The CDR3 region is CASSYQNYGYTF. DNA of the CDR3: TGCGCCAGCAGCTATCAGAATTATGGCTACACCTTC.